Presented here are 12 T cell receptor beta chains from one specimen sequenced in a study of T cells in Graves' hyperthyroidism and ophthalmopathy. From RNA transcripts, TCR beta CDR3 regions were amplified. First-round RT-PCR targeting the TCR CDR3 was performed with the HTBI primer set. TCRdb called the multiplex PCR reads again in MiXCR, with one record for every CDR3 protein. The table includes about 360,000 distinct CDR3 sequences, 25% detected once. The sample was blood. These receptors were taken from a man aged 45-65 years with Graves' hyperthyroidism.

Many counts were recorded for this clonotype. This sequence joins TRBV5-1 and TRBJ2-7; TRBD1 agrees at 8 bases. This CDR3 is 12 amino acids long. The V gene end was trimmed by 6 bases and the J gene end by 4 bases; junction bases not matched to a gene: 3. The germline CDR1 and CDR2 sequences are SGHRS and YFSETQ. The CDR3 is CASTRTGYEQYF. The CDR3 DNA sequence: TGCGCCAGCACCAGGACAGGGTACGAGCAGTACTTC.

The genes are TRBV6-1 and TRBJ1-5; 7 bases align to TRBD1. With 5 bases clipped from V and 6 bases from J, the junction kept 13 bases outside the gene matches. The germline gives CDR1 MNHNS, CDR2 SASEGT. This CDR3 has 16 residues. The CDR3: CASSSADRASFQPQHF. The CDR3 coding sequence is TGTGCCAGCAGTAGCGCTGACAGGGCCTCCTTTCAGCCCCAGCATTTT.

The chain is built from TRBV20-1 and TRBJ1-2; no reliable D call. Trimming cost V 1 base and J 5 bases, with 17 bases left between them. Looked up from germline, CDR1 is DFQATT and CDR2 is SNEGSKA (reference sequence). This CDR3 region has 15 residues. Written as DNA, the CDR3 is TGCAGTGCTAGAGTGGCCGGTGAAAAGGGATATGGCTACACCTTC. This encodes CSARVAGEKGYGYTF.

This clonotype was seen repeatedly, ten times or more. The genes are TRBV7-3 and TRBJ2-5; 7 positions agree with TRBD1. CDR1 and CDR2 from the germline V gene are SGHTA and FQGTGA. This CDR3 has 14 residues. J was trimmed by 5 bases and V by 4 bases; bases with no gene match: 7. The DNA for the CDR3 is TGTGCCAGCAGCTCCGTAGGGGGCGGGGAGACCCAGTACTTC. Translating it yields CASSSVGGGETQYF.

The chain employs TRBV28 and TRBJ1-5; TRBD1 aligns across 9 bases. This CDR3 is built from 15 residues. Germline-derived CDR1 and CDR2 are MDHEN and SYDVKM. Losses at the gene ends were 4 bases for V and 7 bases for J; bases not matched to a gene: 8. The CDR3 sequence: CASSWVQGAEQPQHF. DNA for the CDR3: TGTGCCAGCAGTTGGGTACAGGGGGCAGAACAGCCCCAGCATTTT.

This clonotype has at least ten counts. The chain uses TRBV30 and TRBJ2-7; 8 bases match TRBD1. Trimming at V came to 4 bases and at J to 4 bases, leaving 12 bases not matched to a gene. This CDR3 region has 15 residues. Germline CDR1 GTSNPN, CDR2 SVGIG (reference sequence). The CDR3 DNA sequence: TGTGCCTGGAAAAGTCGGCAGGGGGCCTCGTACGAGCAGTACTTC. It encodes CAWKSRQGASYEQYF.

This clonotype was observed a handful of times. The genes are TRBV24-1 and TRBJ2-1; TRBD2 agrees at 7 bases. CDR3 length equals 15 residues. V dropped 4 bases and J dropped 2; count of bases not matched to a gene: 4. Germline V gene sequence: CDR1 KGHDR, CDR2 SFDVKD. In DNA form, the CDR3 reads TGTGCCACCAGTGACGGCGGGAGTACCTACAATGAGCAGTTCTTC. As protein: CATSDGGSTYNEQFF.

Regarding this clonotype: A much larger clone is a single base away; this may be a read error. J is TRBJ2-5 and V is TRBV11-2; D is unresolved. This CDR3 spans 13 amino acids. Germline V gives CDR1 SGHAT, CDR2 FQNNGV. The CDR3: CASSPVSGETQCF. DNA for the CDR3: TGTGCCAGCAGCCCAGTTAGTGGAGAGACCCAGTGCTTC.

CDR3 bases: TGTGCCAGCAGCTTAGAGGGGCCCACCGAGCAGTACTTC. Encoded protein: CASSLEGPTEQYF. J is TRBJ2-7 and V is TRBV11-2, with a possible D match to TRBD1 (5 bases). V was shortened by 0 bases and J by 6 bases, with 9 bases between the two germline ends. The CDR3 spans 13 residues. CDR1 is SGHAT, CDR2 FQNNGV, per germline.

There are many counts of this clonotype. The rearrangement links TRBV20-1 to TRBJ2-3, with D unclear. This CDR3 spans 17 amino acids. Germline CDR1 and CDR2: DFQATT and SNEGSKA (reference sequence). Trimming took off 5 bases at V and 6 bases at J, with 27 bases between the two ends. The CDR3 DNA reads TGCAGTGCTTCCCACCTCCCCTGGCGTTCGAACGGGGATACGCAGTATTTT. Translating it yields CSASHLPWRSNGDTQYF.

This clonotype was picked up a small number of times. The CDR3: CASRARDSSYEQYF. In DNA, the CDR3 is TGCGCCAGCAGGGCCCGGGACTCGTCCTACGAGCAGTACTTC. The chain links TRBV5-1 to TRBJ2-7; perhaps TRBD2 as D (6 bases). Germline V CDR1 and CDR2: SGHRS, YFSETQ. The CDR3 sequence is 14 residues long. Trimming removed 5 bases at V and 1 base at J, with 13 bases between. Based on the CDR3 plus reference TRBV5-1 and TRBJ2-7, the full variable domain is KAGVTQTPRYLIKTRGQQVTLSCSPISGHRSVSWYQQTPGQGLQFLFEYFSETQRNKGNFPGRFSGRQFSNSRSEMNVSTLELGDSALYLCASRARDSSYEQYFGPGTRLTVT.

In this sample, this clonotype turned up many times. This chain links TRBV3-1 with TRBJ2-1, with D hard to call. There are 15 residues in the CDR3. The germline V gene has CDR1 LGHDT and CDR2 YNNKEL (reference sequence). The V gene lost 1 base and the J gene lost 0 bases, with 7 bases spanning the gap. The DNA of the CDR3 is TGTGCCAGCAGCCAAGTATCGAGCTCCTACAATGAGCAGTTCTTC. The encoded protein is CASSQVSSSYNEQFF.